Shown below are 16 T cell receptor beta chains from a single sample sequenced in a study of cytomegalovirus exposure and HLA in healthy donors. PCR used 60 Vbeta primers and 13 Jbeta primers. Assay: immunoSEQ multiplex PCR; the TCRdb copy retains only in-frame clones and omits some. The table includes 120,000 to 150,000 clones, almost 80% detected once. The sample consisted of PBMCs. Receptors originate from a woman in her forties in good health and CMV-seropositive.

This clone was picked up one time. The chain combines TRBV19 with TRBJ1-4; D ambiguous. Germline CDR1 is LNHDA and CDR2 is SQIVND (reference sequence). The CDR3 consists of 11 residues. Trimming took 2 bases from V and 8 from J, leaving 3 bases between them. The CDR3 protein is CASSITEKLFF. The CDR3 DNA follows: TGTGCCAGTAGTATAACAGAAAAACTGTTTTTT.

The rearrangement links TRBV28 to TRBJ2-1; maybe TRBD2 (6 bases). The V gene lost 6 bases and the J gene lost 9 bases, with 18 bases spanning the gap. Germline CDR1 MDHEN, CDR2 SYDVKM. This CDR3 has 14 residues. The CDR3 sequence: CASSYLKGGIEQFF. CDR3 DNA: TGTGCCAGCAGCTACCTGAAGGGAGGAATTGAGCAGTTCTTC.

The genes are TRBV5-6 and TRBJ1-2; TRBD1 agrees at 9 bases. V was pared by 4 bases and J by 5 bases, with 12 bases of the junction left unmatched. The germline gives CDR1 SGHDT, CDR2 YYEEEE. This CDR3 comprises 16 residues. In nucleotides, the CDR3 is TGTGCCAGCAGCCTATTCTACAGGGGGCCAAATTATGGCTACACCTTC. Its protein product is CASSLFYRGPNYGYTF.

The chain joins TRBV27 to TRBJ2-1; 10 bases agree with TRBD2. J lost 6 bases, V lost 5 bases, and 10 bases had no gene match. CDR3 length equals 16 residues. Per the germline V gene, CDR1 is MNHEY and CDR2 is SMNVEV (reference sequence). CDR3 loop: CASSGLAGEGFNEQFF. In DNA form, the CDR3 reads TGTGCCAGCAGTGGCCTAGCGGGGGAAGGATTCAATGAGCAGTTCTTC.

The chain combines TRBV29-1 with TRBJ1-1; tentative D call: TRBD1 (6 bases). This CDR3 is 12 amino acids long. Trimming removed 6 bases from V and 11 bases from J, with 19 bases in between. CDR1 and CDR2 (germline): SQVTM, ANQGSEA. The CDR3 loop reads CSVGGSEGGAFF. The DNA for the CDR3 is TGCAGCGTGGGGGGGTCTGAGGGGGGGGCTTTCTTT.

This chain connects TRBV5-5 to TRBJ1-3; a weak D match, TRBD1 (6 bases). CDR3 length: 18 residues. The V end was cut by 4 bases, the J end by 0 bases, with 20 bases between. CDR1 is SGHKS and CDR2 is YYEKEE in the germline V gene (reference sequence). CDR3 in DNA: TGTGCCAGCAGCATCTACAGTGCTGGGACACGCTCTGGAAACACCATATATTTT. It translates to CASSIYSAGTRSGNTIYF.

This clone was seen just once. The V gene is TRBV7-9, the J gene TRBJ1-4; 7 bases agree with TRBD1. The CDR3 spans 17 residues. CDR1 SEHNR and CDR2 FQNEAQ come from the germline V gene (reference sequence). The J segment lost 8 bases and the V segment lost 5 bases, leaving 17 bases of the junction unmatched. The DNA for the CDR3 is TGTGCCAGCAGCACAATAGCCATGACAGGGATGGACGAAAAACTGTTTTTT. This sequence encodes CASSTIAMTGMDEKLFF.

CDR3 region: CASSLFQGRETQYF. The DNA for the CDR3 is TGTGCCAGCAGCTTATTTCAGGGGCGAGAGACCCAGTACTTC. The J gene is TRBJ2-5, the V gene TRBV7-2, with TRBD1 as a possible D gene (6 bases). The CDR3 length is 14 residues. The V end was cut by 2 bases, the J end by 4 bases, with 11 bases between. CDR1 is SGHTA and CDR2 is FQGNSA in the germline V gene.

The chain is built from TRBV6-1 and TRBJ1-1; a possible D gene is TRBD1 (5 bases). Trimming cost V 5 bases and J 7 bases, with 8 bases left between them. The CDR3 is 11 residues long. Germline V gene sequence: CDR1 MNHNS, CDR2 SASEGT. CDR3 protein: CASSRGLEAFF. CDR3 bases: TGTGCCAGCAGTAGGGGTCTTGAAGCTTTCTTT.

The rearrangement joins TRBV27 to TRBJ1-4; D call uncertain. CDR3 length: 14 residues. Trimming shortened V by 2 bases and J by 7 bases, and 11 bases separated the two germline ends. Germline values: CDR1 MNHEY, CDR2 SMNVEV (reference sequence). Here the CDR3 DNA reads TGTGCCAGCAGTTTAACGGGGATGGCTGAAAAACTGTTTTTT. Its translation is CASSLTGMAEKLFF.

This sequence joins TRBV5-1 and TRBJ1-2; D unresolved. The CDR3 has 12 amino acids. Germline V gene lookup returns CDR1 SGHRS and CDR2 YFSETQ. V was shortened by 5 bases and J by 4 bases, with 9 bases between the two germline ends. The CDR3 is CASRPDTYGYTF. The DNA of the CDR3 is TGCGCCAGCAGGCCCGACACCTATGGCTACACCTTC.

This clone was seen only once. In DNA form, the CDR3 reads TGTGCCAGCAGCTTAGGGCAGGGGCAGGGCACTGAAGCTTTCTTT. Protein product: CASSLGQGQGTEAFF. The chain employs TRBV11-3 and TRBJ1-1, with D possibly matching TRBD1 (6 bases). Trimming stripped 1 base from V and 4 bases from J, with 13 bases between. From germline, CDR1 is SGHNT and CDR2 YENEEA. The CDR3 runs 15 residues.

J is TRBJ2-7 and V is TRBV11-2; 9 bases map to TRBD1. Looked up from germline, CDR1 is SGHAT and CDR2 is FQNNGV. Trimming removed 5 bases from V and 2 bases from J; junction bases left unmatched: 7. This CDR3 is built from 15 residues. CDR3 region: CASSPFTGGPYEQYF. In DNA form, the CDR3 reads TGTGCCAGCAGCCCATTTACAGGGGGCCCCTACGAGCAGTACTTC.

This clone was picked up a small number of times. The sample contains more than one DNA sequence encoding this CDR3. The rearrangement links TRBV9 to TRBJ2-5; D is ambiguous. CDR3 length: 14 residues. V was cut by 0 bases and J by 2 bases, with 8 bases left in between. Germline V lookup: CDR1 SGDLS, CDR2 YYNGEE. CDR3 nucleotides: TGTGCCAGCAGCGTAGGAGGTGGGCAAGAGACCCAGTACTTC. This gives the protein CASSVGGGQETQYF.

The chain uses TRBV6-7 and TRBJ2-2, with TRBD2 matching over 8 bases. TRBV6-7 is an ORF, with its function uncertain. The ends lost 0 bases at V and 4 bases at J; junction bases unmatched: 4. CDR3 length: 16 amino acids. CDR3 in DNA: TGTGCCAGCAGTTACTCCCCGGGGGGGCGCACCGGGGAGCTGTTTTTT. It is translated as CASSYSPGGRTGELFF.

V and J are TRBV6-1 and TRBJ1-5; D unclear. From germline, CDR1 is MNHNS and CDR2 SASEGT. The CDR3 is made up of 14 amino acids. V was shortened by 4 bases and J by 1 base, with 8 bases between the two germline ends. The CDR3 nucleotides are TGTGCCAGCAGTGGTACGGGGAGCAATCAGCCCCAGCATTTT. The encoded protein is CASSGTGSNQPQHF.